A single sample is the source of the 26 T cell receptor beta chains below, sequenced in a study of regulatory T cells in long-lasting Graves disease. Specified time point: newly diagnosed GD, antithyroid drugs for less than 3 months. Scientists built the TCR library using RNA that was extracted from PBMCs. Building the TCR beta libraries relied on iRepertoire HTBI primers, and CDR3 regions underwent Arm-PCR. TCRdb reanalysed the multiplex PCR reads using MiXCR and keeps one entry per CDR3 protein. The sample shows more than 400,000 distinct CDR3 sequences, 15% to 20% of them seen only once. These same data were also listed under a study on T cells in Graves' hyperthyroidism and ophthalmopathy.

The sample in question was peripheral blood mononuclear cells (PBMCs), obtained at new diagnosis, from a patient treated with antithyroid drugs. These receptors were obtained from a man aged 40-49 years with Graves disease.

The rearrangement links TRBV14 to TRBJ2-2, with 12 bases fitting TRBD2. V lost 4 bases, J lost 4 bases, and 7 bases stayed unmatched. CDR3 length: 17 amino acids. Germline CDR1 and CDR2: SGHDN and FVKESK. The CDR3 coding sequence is TGTGCCAGCAGCCCCGTACTAGCGGGAGGTGTCACCGGGGAGCTGTTTTTT. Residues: CASSPVLAGGVTGELFF. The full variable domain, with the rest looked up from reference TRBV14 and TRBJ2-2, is EAGVTQFPSHSVIEKGQTVTLRCDPISGHDNLYWYRRVMGKEIKFLLHFVKESKQDESGMPNNRFLAERTGGTYSTLKVQPAELEDSGVYFCASSPVLAGGVTGELFFGEGSRLTVL.

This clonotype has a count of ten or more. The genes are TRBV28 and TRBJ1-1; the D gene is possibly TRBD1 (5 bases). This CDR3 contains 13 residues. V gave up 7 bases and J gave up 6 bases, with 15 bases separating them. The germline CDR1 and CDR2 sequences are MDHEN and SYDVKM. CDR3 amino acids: CASTTGLPAEAFF. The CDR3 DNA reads TGTGCCAGCACTACGGGACTGCCCGCTGAAGCTTTCTTT.

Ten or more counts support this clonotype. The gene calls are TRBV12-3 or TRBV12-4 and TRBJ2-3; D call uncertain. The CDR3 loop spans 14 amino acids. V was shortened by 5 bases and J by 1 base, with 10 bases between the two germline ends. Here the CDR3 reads CASSPLIGTDTQYF. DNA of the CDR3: TGTGCCAGCAGTCCCCTGATCGGCACAGATACGCAGTATTTT.

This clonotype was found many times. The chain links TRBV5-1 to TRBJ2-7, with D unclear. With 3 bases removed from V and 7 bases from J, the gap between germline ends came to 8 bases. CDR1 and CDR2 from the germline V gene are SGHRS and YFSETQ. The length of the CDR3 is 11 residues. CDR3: CASSSSREQYF. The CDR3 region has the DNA TGCGCCAGCAGCTCGTCCCGGGAGCAGTACTTC.

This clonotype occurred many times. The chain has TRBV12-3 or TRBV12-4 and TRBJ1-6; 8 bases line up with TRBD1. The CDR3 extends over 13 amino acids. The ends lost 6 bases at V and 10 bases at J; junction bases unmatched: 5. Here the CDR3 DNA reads TGTGCCAGCAGGTCAGGGGGCGCATCACCCCTCCACTTT. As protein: CASRSGGASPLHF.

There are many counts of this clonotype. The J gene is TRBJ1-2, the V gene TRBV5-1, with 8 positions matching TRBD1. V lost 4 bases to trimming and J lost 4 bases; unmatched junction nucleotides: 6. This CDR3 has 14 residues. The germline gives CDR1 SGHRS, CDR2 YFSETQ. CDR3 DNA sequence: TGCGCCAGCAGCCTCCCTGACAGGGGCTATGGCTACACCTTC. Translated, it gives CASSLPDRGYGYTF. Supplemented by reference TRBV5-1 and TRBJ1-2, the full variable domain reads KAGVTQTPRYLIKTRGQQVTLSCSPISGHRSVSWYQQTPGQGLQFLFEYFSETQRNKGNFPGRFSGRQFSNSRSEMNVSTLELGDSALYLCASSLPDRGYGYTFGSGTRLTVV.

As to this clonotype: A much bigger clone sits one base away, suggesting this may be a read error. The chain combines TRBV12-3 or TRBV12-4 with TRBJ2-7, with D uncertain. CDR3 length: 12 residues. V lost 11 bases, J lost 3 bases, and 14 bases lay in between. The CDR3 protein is CAGSTRIYEQYF. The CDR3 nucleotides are TGTGCCGGCTCGACGAGGATCTACGAGCAGTACTTC.

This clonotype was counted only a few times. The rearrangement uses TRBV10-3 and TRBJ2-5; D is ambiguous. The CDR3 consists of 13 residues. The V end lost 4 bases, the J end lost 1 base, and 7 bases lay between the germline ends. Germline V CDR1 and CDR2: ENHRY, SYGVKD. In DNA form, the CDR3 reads TGTGCCATCAGTGGGACCTTCCAAGAGACCCAGTACTTC. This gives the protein CAISGTFQETQYF.

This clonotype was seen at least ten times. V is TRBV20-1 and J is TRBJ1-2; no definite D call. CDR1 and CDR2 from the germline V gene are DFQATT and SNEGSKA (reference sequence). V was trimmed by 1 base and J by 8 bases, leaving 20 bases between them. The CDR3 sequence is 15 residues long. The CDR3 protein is CSARGRAANNIGYTF. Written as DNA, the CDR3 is TGCAGTGCTAGAGGGAGAGCCGCGAATAATATAGGCTACACCTTC.

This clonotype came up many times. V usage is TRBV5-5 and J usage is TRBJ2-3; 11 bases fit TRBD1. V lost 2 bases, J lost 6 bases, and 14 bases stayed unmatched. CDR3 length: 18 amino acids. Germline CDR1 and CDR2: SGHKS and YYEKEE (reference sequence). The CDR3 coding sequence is TGTGCCAGCAGCTTCGGAATCGGACAGGGGGCGAGTAGTGATACGCAGTATTTT. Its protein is CASSFGIGQGASSDTQYF.

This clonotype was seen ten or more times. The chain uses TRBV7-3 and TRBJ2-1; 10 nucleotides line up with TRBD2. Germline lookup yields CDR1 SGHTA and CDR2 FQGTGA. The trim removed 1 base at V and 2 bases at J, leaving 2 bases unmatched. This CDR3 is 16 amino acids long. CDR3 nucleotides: TGTGCCAGCAGCTTAAGTAGCGGGAGGCCCTACAATGAGCAGTTCTTC. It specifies CASSLSSGRPYNEQFF.

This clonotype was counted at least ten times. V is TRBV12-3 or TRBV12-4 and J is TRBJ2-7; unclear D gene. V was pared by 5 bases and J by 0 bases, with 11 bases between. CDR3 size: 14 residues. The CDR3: CASSRADISYEQYF. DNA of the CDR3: TGTGCCAGCAGTCGGGCTGACATCTCCTACGAGCAGTACTTC.

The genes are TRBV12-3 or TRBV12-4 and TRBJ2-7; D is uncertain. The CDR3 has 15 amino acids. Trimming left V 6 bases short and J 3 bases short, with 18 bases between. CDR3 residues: CASSHEVRMDYEQYF. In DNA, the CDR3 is TGTGCCAGCAGCCACGAGGTCCGGATGGACTACGAGCAGTACTTC.

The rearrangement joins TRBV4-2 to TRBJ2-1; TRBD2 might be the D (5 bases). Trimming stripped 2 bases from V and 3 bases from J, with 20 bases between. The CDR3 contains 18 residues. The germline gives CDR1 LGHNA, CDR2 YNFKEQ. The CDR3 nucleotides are TGTGCCAGCAGCCAACGGAGGCCGGAATCGGGTTTCTACAATGAGCAGTTCTTC. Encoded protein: CASSQRRPESGFYNEQFF.

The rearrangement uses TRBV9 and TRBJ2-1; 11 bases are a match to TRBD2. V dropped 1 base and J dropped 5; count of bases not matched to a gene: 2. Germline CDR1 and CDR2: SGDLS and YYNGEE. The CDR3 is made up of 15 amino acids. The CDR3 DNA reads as TGTGCCAGCAGCGTAAAACTAGCGGGAGACAATGAGCAGTTCTTC. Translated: CASSVKLAGDNEQFF.

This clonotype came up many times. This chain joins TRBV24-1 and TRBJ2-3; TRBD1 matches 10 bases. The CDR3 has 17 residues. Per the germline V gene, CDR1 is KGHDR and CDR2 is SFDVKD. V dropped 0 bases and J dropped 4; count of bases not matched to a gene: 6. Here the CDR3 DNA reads TGTGCCACCAGTGATTTGCAAGTCGGGACAGGGGCAGATACGCAGTATTTT. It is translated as CATSDLQVGTGADTQYF.

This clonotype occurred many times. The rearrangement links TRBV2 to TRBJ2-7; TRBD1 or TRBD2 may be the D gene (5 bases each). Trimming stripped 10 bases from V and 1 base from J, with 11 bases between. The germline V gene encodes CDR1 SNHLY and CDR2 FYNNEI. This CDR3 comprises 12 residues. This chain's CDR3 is CATGTHSYEQYF. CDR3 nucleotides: TGTGCCACTGGGACGCATTCCTACGAGCAGTACTTC.

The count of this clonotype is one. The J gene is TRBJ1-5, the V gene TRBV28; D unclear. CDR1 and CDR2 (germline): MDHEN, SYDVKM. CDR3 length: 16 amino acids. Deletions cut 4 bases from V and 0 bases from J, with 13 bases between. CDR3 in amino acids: CASSYSGVGSNQPQHF. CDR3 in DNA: TGTGCCAGCAGTTACTCCGGGGTTGGTAGCAATCAGCCCCAGCATTTT.

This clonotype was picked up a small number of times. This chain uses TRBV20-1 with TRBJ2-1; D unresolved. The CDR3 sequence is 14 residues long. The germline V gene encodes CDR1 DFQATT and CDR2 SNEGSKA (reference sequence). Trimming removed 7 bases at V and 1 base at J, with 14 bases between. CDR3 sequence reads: CSVPLLASYNEQFF. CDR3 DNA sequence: TGCAGTGTCCCATTGTTGGCGTCCTACAATGAGCAGTTCTTC.

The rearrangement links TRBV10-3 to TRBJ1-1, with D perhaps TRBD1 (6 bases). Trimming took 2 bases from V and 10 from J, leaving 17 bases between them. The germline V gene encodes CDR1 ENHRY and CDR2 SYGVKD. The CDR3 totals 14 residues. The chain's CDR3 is CAISENRENDGAFF. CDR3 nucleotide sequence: TGTGCCATCAGTGAGAACAGGGAGAATGATGGAGCTTTCTTT.

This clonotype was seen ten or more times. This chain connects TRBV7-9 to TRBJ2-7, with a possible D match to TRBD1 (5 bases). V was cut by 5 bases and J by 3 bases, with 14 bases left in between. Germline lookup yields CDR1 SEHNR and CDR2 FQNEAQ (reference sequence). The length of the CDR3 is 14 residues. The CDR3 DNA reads TGTGCCAGCAGCCCGCGACAGAAAAGCTACGAGCAGTACTTC. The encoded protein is CASSPRQKSYEQYF.

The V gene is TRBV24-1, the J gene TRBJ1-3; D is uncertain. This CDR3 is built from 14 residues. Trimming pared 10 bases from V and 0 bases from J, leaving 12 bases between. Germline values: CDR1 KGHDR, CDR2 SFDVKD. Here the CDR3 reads CATNRLTSGNTIYF. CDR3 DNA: TGTGCCACGAACAGACTTACCTCTGGAAACACCATATATTTT.

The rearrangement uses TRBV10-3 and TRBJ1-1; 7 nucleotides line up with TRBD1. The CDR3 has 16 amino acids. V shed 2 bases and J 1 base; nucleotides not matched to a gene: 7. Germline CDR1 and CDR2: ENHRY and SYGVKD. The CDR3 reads CAISEPMTGQNTEAFF. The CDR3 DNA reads TGTGCCATCAGTGAGCCGATGACAGGGCAGAACACTGAAGCTTTCTTT.

The CDR3 region is CSASGLGIGSPLHF. CDR3 nucleotides: TGCAGCGCCTCGGGACTAGGGATAGGCTCACCCCTCCACTTT. This chain uses TRBV29-1 with TRBJ1-6; D is perhaps TRBD1 (5 bases). The V gene's germline CDR1 is SQVTM and CDR2 ANQGSEA. The CDR3 spans 14 residues. The ends were cut back, 7 bases at V and 10 bases at J, with 20 bases in the middle.

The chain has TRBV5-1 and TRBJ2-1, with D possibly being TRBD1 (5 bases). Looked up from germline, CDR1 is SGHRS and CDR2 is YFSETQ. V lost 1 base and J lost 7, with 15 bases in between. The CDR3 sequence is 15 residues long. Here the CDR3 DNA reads TGCGCCAGCAGCTTGAGACCAGGGCCTACAAATGAGCAGTTCTTC. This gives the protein CASSLRPGPTNEQFF.

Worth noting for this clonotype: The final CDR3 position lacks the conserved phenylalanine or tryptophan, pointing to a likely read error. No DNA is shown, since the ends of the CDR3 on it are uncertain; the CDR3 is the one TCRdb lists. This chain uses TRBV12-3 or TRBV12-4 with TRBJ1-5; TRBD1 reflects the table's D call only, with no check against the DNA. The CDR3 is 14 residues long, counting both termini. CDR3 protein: CASSHTGSNQPRHL.